One sample yielded the 8 T cell receptor beta chains listed below, sequenced in a study of blood T cell repertoires in COVID-19. Profiled with immunoSEQ multiplex PCR; TCRdb holds only in-frame clones, not every one. This sample has 290,000 or so clones, with around 80% found just once. Sequenced material: PBMCs or T cells enriched from blood (not recorded which). The receptor set was obtained from a man aged 35 to 55 who had been exposed to COVID-19.

DNA of the CDR3: TGTGCCAGTAGTCTCTATGGTGAGGGAGTTTTAGAGACCCAGTACTTC. This translates into CASSLYGEGVLETQYF. The chain couples TRBV19 to TRBJ2-5; D perhaps matches TRBD2 (5 bases). The CDR3 consists of 16 residues. V was clipped by 5 bases and J by 4 bases, with 20 bases between them. Germline V gives CDR1 LNHDA, CDR2 SQIVND (reference sequence).

The chain carries TRBV29-1 and TRBJ2-2, with 7 positions matching TRBD2. The trim removed 4 bases at V and 5 bases at J, leaving 4 bases unmatched. CDR1 is SQVTM and CDR2 is ANQGSEA in the germline V gene. The CDR3 extends over 13 amino acids. CDR3 DNA: TGCAGCGTTGGGACTAGTTGGACCGGGGAGCTGTTTTTT. It encodes CSVGTSWTGELFF.

The chain is built from TRBV7-2 and TRBJ2-5; tentative D call: TRBD2 (5 bases). V shed 5 bases and J shed 5 bases, with 12 bases lying between them. CDR3 length equals 13 residues. Germline lookup yields CDR1 SGHTA and CDR2 FQGNSA. The CDR3 sequence is CASSLLVIETQYF. In nucleotides, the CDR3 is TGTGCCAGCAGCCTACTAGTCATTGAGACCCAGTACTTC.

In this sample, this clone turned up a few times. The J gene is TRBJ2-7, the V gene TRBV6-5, with TRBD2 matching 7 bases. The CDR3 length is 14 residues. CDR1 MNHEY and CDR2 SVGAGI come from the germline V gene. Losses at the gene ends were 6 bases for V and 0 bases for J; bases not matched to a gene: 5. DNA of the CDR3: TGTGCCAGCAGGGGAGGCGGGAGCTCCTACGAGCAGTACTTC. It is translated as CASRGGGSSYEQYF.

The chain combines TRBV5-1 with TRBJ2-1; D is unclear. V was cut by 2 bases and J by 5 bases, with 8 bases left in between. The V gene's germline CDR1 is SGHRS and CDR2 YFSETQ. The CDR3 spans 13 residues. CDR3 DNA: TGCGCCAGCAGCTTTGGCCCACACAATGAGCAGTTCTTC. Residues: CASSFGPHNEQFF.

The CDR3 spells CASSQEALADSHRVGQYF. CDR3 in DNA: TGTGCCAGCAGCCAAGAAGCCCTCGCAGATTCCCATCGGGTAGGGCAGTATTTT. The V call is TRBV3-1 (or the pseudogene TRBV3-2), the J call TRBJ2-3; D is unclear. The germline V gene has CDR1 LGHDT and CDR2 YNNKEL (reference sequence). The V end lost 0 bases, the J end lost 11 bases, and 27 bases lay between the germline ends. The CDR3 loop spans 18 amino acids.

The chain employs TRBV2 and TRBJ2-3, with 9 positions matching TRBD1. The CDR3 extends over 17 amino acids. V dropped 6 bases and J dropped 3; count of bases not matched to a gene: 13. CDR1 is SNHLY, CDR2 FYNNEI, per germline. Here the CDR3 DNA reads TGTGCCAGCAGCTCAGGGACAGGGAGTAGTCTTACAGATACGCAGTATTTT. Its protein is CASSSGTGSSLTDTQYF.

This clone was seen only once. The chain employs TRBV7-6 and TRBJ2-1; D may be TRBD1 (6 bases). The CDR3 consists of 17 residues. In germline, CDR1 is SGHVS, CDR2 FNYEAQ. The V and J ends lost 0 bases and 3 bases respectively, with 15 bases between them. DNA of the CDR3: TGTGCCAGCAGCTTAGCCTACAGGGCTAAGGGCTACAATGAGCAGTTCTTC. It codes for CASSLAYRAKGYNEQFF.